These 27 T cell receptor beta chains were sequenced from one sample in a study of OX40 agonist ivuxolimab in advanced cancers. TCRdb keeps only in-frame clones here, not all; method: immunoSEQ multiplex PCR. The sample lists some 48,000 clones; over 90% were seen once. The specimen comprised CD4+ or CD8+ T cells sorted from blood, sampled in a trial of the OX40 agonist ivuxolimab. Receptors were obtained from an adult with an advanced solid tumor such as melanoma, head and neck, liver or kidney cancer.

The rearrangement joins TRBV7-8 to TRBJ1-3; weak D call: TRBD1 (5 bases). The CDR3 extends over 15 amino acids. V lost 7 bases to trimming and J lost 1 base, with 14 bases between them. Germline assignment: CDR1 SGHVS and CDR2 FQNEAQ. CDR3 sequence (DNA): TGTGCCAGCACCCTCTTGGGGGGGTCTGGAAACACCATATATTTT. Amino acids: CASTLLGGSGNTIYF. Together with reference TRBV7-8 and TRBJ1-3, the CDR3 gives the full variable domain: GAGVSQSPRYKVAKRGQDVALRCDPISGHVSLFWYQQALGQGPEFLTYFQNEAQLDKSGLPSDRFFAERPEGSVSTLKIQRTQQEDSAVYLCASTLLGGSGNTIYFGEGSWLTVV.

The chain employs TRBV4-1 and TRBJ1-1; a weak D match, TRBD1 (5 bases). Germline assignment: CDR1 MGHRA and CDR2 YSYEKL. The ends were cut back, 4 bases at V and 5 bases at J, with 20 bases in the middle. The CDR3 totals 16 residues. The CDR3 spells CASSPQGVRDRTEAFF. The CDR3 DNA sequence: TGCGCCAGCAGCCCCCAGGGTGTCAGGGATCGGACTGAAGCTTTCTTT.

V is TRBV28 and J is TRBJ2-7; D remains unclear. The germline gives CDR1 MDHEN, CDR2 SYDVKM. The CDR3 extends over 11 amino acids. Deletions cut 5 bases from V and 3 bases from J, with 5 bases between. The DNA for the CDR3 is TGTGCCAGCAGTGGGAACTACGAGCAGTACGTC. Its protein product is CASSGNYEQYV.

As to this clone: One end of the junction is discordant with germline, which a read error may explain. V is TRBV9 and J is TRBJ1-1, with 9 bases aligning to TRBD1. Germline CDR1 SGDLS, CDR2 YYNGEE. This CDR3 region has 18 residues. The CDR3 sequence: CASSASPQGAGSNTETFF. In DNA form, the CDR3 reads TGTGCCAGCAGCGCAAGTCCACAGGGGGCAGGGTCCAACACTGAAACTTTCTTT.

The chain links TRBV6-5 to TRBJ1-1; the D gene is possibly TRBD1 (6 bases). The germline V and J ends were trimmed by 0 bases and 2 bases, with 10 bases remaining between them. This CDR3 is built from 15 residues. The germline V gene has CDR1 MNHEY and CDR2 SVGAGI. The DNA of the CDR3 is TGTGCCAGCAGTTACTCGGTCGGGGGCAACACTGAAGCTTTCTTT. Translation: CASSYSVGGNTEAFF.

The chain has TRBV27 and TRBJ2-1; 10 nucleotides match TRBD2. Trimming cost V 2 bases and J 8 bases; bases outside gene matches: 9. Per the germline V gene, CDR1 is MNHEY and CDR2 is SMNVEV (reference sequence). CDR3 length: 16 residues. The DNA for the CDR3 is TGTGCCAGCAGTTTAGTCGAAGCGGGGGGGAGGGATGAGCAGTTCTTC. Translated, it gives CASSLVEAGGRDEQFF.

The rearrangement joins TRBV7-9 to TRBJ2-7; D remains ambiguous. The V end lost 5 bases, the J end lost 2 bases, and 13 bases lay between the germline ends. CDR3 size: 14 residues. The germline V gene encodes CDR1 SEHNR and CDR2 FQNEAQ (reference sequence). This CDR3 is CASSETMFPYEQYV. The CDR3 nucleotides read TGTGCCAGCAGCGAGACAATGTTTCCCTACGAGCAGTACGTC.

The J gene is TRBJ2-3, the V gene TRBV7-2; possible D gene TRBD1, 6 bases. The CDR3 totals 15 residues. The V and J ends lost 5 bases and 2 bases respectively, with 14 bases between them. CDR1 and CDR2 (germline): SGHTA, FQGNSA. The CDR3 nucleotides are TGTGCCAGCAGCGGCTCCGGGACACCCACAGATACGCAGTATTTT. The encoded protein is CASSGSGTPTDTQYF.

The rearrangement uses TRBV2 and TRBJ2-5, with 9 positions matching TRBD1. This CDR3 spans 16 amino acids. Germline assignment: CDR1 SNHLY and CDR2 FYNNEI. The V and J ends lost 4 bases and 4 bases, in that order; junction bases with no gene match: 10. CDR3 in amino acids: CASSGGQGAIGETQYF. In DNA form, the CDR3 reads TGTGCCAGCAGTGGGGGACAGGGTGCTATCGGAGAGACCCAGTACTTC.

The chain uses TRBV27 and TRBJ1-1; D not resolved. The V and J ends lost 4 bases and 6 bases respectively, with 18 bases between them. This CDR3 has 15 amino acids. CDR1 and CDR2 from the germline V gene are MNHEY and SMNVEV (reference sequence). This CDR3 reads CASSYIRAADSEAFF. The CDR3 region has the DNA TGTGCCAGCAGTTACATACGGGCCGCTGACTCTGAAGCTTTCTTT.

The chain is built from TRBV29-1 and TRBJ1-2, with unresolved D. Germline V CDR1 and CDR2: SQVTM, ANQGSEA. The ends were cut back, 4 bases at V and 4 bases at J, with 16 bases in the middle. The CDR3 spans 14 residues. The CDR3 spells CSVGHAQQVYGYTF. As DNA, the CDR3 is TGCAGCGTTGGACATGCTCAACAAGTCTATGGCTACACCTTC. Supplemented by reference TRBV29-1 and TRBJ1-2, the full variable domain reads SAVISQKPSRDICQRGTSLTIQCQVDSQVTMMFWYRQQPGQSLTLIATANQGSEATYESGFVIDKFPISRPNLTFSTLTVSNMSPEDSSIYLCSVGHAQQVYGYTFGSGTRLTVV.

J is TRBJ2-7 and V is TRBV5-6; no clear D gene. The V end lost 0 bases, the J end lost 0 bases, and 10 bases lay between the germline ends. Per germline, CDR1 SGHDT and CDR2 YYEEEE. This CDR3 has 15 amino acids. Here the CDR3 reads CASSLAHSGSYEQYF. CDR3 DNA: TGTGCCAGCAGCTTGGCCCACTCCGGCTCCTACGAGCAGTACTTC.

The chain couples TRBV27 to TRBJ2-3; D is unresolved. Germline lookup yields CDR1 MNHEY and CDR2 SMNVEV (reference sequence). Trimming left V 2 bases short and J 4 bases short, with 13 bases between. CDR3 length: 15 amino acids. CDR3 nucleotides: TGTGCCAGCAGTTTAGGGCAGCTAGGCGCAGATACGCAGTATTTT. This translates into CASSLGQLGADTQYF.

The genes are TRBV27 and TRBJ2-7; TRBD1 might be the D (6 bases). Per the germline V gene, CDR1 is MNHEY and CDR2 is SMNVEV (reference sequence). The CDR3 runs to 14 residues. Trimming pared 3 bases from V and 6 bases from J, leaving 15 bases between. The CDR3, as DNA: TGTGCCAGCAGTTTGGGGACACCAGAAGCCGAGCAGTACGTC. This gives the protein CASSLGTPEAEQYV.

This clone was seen a single time. This sequence joins TRBV27 and TRBJ1-2; D possibly corresponds to TRBD1 (6 bases). Between the trimmed V and J ends, which lost 7 bases and 4 bases, there was a span of 16 bases. From germline, CDR1 is MNHEY and CDR2 SMNVEV (reference sequence). The CDR3 loop spans 14 amino acids. CDR3 nucleotide sequence: TGTGCCAGCAAACAGGGTGGGGGGGCCTATGGCTACACCTTC. It specifies CASKQGGGAYGYTF.

This chain joins TRBV27 and TRBJ2-6; 8 bases map to TRBD1. J gave up 0 bases and V 6 bases, and 7 bases lay outside the gene matches. This CDR3 region has 17 residues. Per the germline V gene, CDR1 is MNHEY and CDR2 is SMNVEV (reference sequence). Here the CDR3 DNA reads TGTGCCAGCAGAACGGACAGGGTGGCCTCTGGGGCCAACGTCCTGACTTTC. It codes for CASRTDRVASGANVLTF.

The V and J genes are TRBV4-1 and TRBJ2-7; D remains unclear. Germline V gene lookup returns CDR1 MGHRA and CDR2 YSYEKL. Deletions cut 0 bases from V and 3 bases from J, with 6 bases between. The CDR3 is made up of 13 amino acids. This CDR3 is CASSQERFYEQYF. CDR3 DNA: TGCGCCAGCAGCCAAGAGAGGTTCTACGAGCAGTACTTC.

The chain joins TRBV5-6 to TRBJ1-1, with D unresolved. Germline V gene data show CDR1 as SGHDT and CDR2 as YYEEEE. Trimming cost V 4 bases and J 5 bases, with 9 bases left between them. The CDR3 length is 12 residues. The CDR3 here is CASSLGRTEAFF. CDR3 in DNA: TGTGCCAGCAGCCTCGGGAGGACTGAAGCTTTCTTT. Full variable domain (remainder filled in from reference TRBV5-6 and TRBJ1-1): DAGVTQSPTHLIKTRGQQVTLRCSPKSGHDTVSWYQQALGQGPQFIFQYYEEEERQRGNFPDRFSGHQFPNYSSELNVNALLLGDSALYLCASSLGRTEAFFGQGTRLTVV.

The chain joins TRBV30 to TRBJ1-2; D remains ambiguous. CDR3 length equals 13 residues. Trimming pared 2 bases from V and 3 bases from J, leaving 10 bases between. Per germline, CDR1 GTSNPN and CDR2 SVGIG (reference sequence). The CDR3 reads CAWSPTNDYGYTF. In nucleotides, the CDR3 is TGTGCCTGGAGTCCCACAAACGACTATGGCTACACCTTC.

This clone has just a few counts. CDR3 DNA sequence: TGTGCCTCATCGGGCCTCAATCAGCCCCAGCATTTT. Its protein product is CASSGLNQPQHF. The genes are TRBV28 and TRBJ1-5; D remains unclear. V lost 11 bases, J lost 3 bases, and 11 bases lay in between. The CDR3 is 12 amino acids. CDR1 is MDHEN and CDR2 is SYDVKM in the germline V gene.

This clone came up once. The rearrangement links TRBV6-1 to TRBJ2-7; either TRBD1 or TRBD2 may fit D (5 bases each). Germline-derived CDR1 and CDR2 are MNHNS and SASEGT. V lost 8 bases and J lost 6, with 11 bases in between. The CDR3 totals 11 residues. The CDR3 reads CASGDSGEQYF. The DNA for the CDR3 is TGTGCCAGCGGAGACAGCGGCGAGCAGTACTTC.

This clone was picked up one time. The V and J genes are TRBV5-1 and TRBJ2-1; D might be TRBD1 or TRBD2, each matching 5 bases. The CDR3 loop spans 14 amino acids. The V and J ends lost 1 base and 8 bases respectively, with 13 bases between them. Germline assignment: CDR1 SGHRS and CDR2 YFSETQ. The CDR3 DNA reads as TGCGCCAGCAGCTTGATTTCCAGGGACGATGAGCAGTTCTTC. This translates into CASSLISRDDEQFF.

This sequence joins TRBV5-1 and TRBJ1-5, with D perhaps TRBD1 (6 bases). Trimming stripped 4 bases from V and 5 bases from J, with 10 bases between. In germline, CDR1 is SGHRS, CDR2 YFSETQ. This CDR3 is 13 amino acids long. CDR3 in DNA: TGCGCCAGCAGCACAGGGTTGGATCAGCCCCAGCATTTT. Its protein product is CASSTGLDQPQHF.

This chain connects TRBV27 to TRBJ2-1; 11 nucleotides line up with TRBD2. In germline, CDR1 is MNHEY, CDR2 SMNVEV (reference sequence). The CDR3 length is 15 residues. V trimming: 2 bases; J trimming: 8 bases; junction bases outside the gene matches: 5. CDR3: CASSLVAGGAYEQFF. CDR3 DNA: TGTGCCAGCAGTTTAGTAGCGGGGGGGGCGTATGAGCAGTTCTTC.

The V gene is TRBV2, the J gene TRBJ2-5, with D possibly TRBD1 on 5 matching bases. The CDR3 has 15 residues. Per germline, CDR1 SNHLY and CDR2 FYNNEI. V lost 6 bases and J 5 bases, leaving 19 bases between the germline ends. CDR3 nucleotides: TGTGCCAGCAGAGACAGACTGGGTCATGGGGAGACCCAGTACTTC. It codes for CASRDRLGHGETQYF.

The chain links TRBV5-1 to TRBJ2-1, with D perhaps matching TRBD2 (5 bases). The V end was cut by 4 bases, the J end by 2 bases, with 13 bases between. The CDR3 contains 15 residues. Per the germline V gene, CDR1 is SGHRS and CDR2 is YFSETQ. The CDR3 nucleotides read TGCGCCAGCAGCCTAAGCCGGGGAACCTACAATGAGCAGTTCTTC. Translated, it gives CASSLSRGTYNEQFF.

V gene TRBV19 combines with J gene TRBJ1-1, with a possible D match to TRBD1 (5 bases). Germline loops: CDR1 LNHDA, CDR2 SQIVND (reference sequence). Between the trimmed V and J ends, which lost 1 base and 5 bases, there was a span of 8 bases. The CDR3 covers 13 residues. The DNA of the CDR3 is TGTGCCAGTAGTATAGCCGGGGGGACTGAAGCTTTCTTT. It codes for CASSIAGGTEAFF.